A single TCR beta chain is shown here with its context. The sample comes from a study of human T cells and chemical hapten exposure. Time point in this sample: patch test 1, 2 weeks after DPC sensitization. The treatment denotes: therapeutic diphenylcyclopropenone sensitization with weekly scalp DPC. MiXCR was run by TCRdb on the RACE reads, yielding one entry per CDR3 protein. The sample lists approximately 74,000 distinct CDR3 sequences; 25% to 40% were seen once. The sequence was collected from a man aged 35 to 55 with alopecia areata. Some clones in this sample may be carry-over from other donors' samples. Source: whole blood, taken in connection with sensitization to the hapten diphenylcyclopropenone (DPC).

CDR3 amino acids: CASSRDRVSGELFF. The DNA of the CDR3 is TGTGCCAGTAGTAGGGACAGGGTTTCCGGGGAGCTGTTTTTT. The chain combines TRBV19 with TRBJ2-2; 9 bases fit TRBD1. Per germline, CDR1 LNHDA and CDR2 SQIVND (reference sequence). J gave up 6 bases and V 4 bases, and 3 bases lay outside the gene matches. The CDR3 is 14 residues long.